One and the same sample provided the 2 T cell receptor beta chains below, sequenced in a study of T cells after yellow fever vaccination. Using its own MiXCR run on the 5' RACE reads, TCRdb lists one record per CDR3 protein. The sample carries about 630,000 distinct CDR3 sequences, approximately 13% recorded once. Sequencing was performed on PBMCs, taken on the day of the yellow fever booster vaccination. Source of these receptors: a man aged 25-40 years who received the YFV17D yellow fever vaccine.

DNA for the CDR3: TGCAGTGCTCCCCCTGAGGGACCATTGGGCTCAATACTAGCCAAAAACATTCAGTACTTC. It specifies CSAPPEGPLGSILAKNIQYF. The chain employs TRBV20-1 and TRBJ2-4; D possibly matches TRBD1 or TRBD2 (5 bases each). Germline assignment: CDR1 DFQATT and CDR2 SNEGSKA (reference sequence). V was trimmed by 5 bases and J by 0 bases, leaving 29 bases between them. This CDR3 contains 20 residues.

The chain couples TRBV7-8 to TRBJ1-5, with D possibly being TRBD1 (5 bases). Germline assignment: CDR1 SGHVS and CDR2 FQNEAQ. This CDR3 region has 15 residues. Trimming left V 2 bases short and J 5 bases short, with 13 bases between. CDR3 in DNA: TGTGCCAGCAGCTTATCCGGGGGTGGCTATCAGCCCCAGCATTTT. It specifies CASSLSGGGYQPQHF.